This T cell receptor (beta chain) was captured by sequencing in a study of Graves' ophthalmopathy and Graves' hyperthyroidism. This clonotype turned up a few times. Trimming took 5 bases from V and 2 from J, leaving 16 bases between them. Germline CDR1 reads DFQATT; CDR2 reads SNEGSKA (reference sequence). The CDR3 length is 14 residues. Investigators amplified TCR beta CDR3 regions from RNA transcripts. In the first round, RT-PCR was carried out with HTBI primers, and a multiplex PCR formed the second round. A single record per CDR3 protein comes from TCRdb applying MiXCR to the multiplex PCR reads. The sample records a few hundred thousand distinct CDR3 sequences, 15% being singletons.

The receptor was isolated from a woman between 18 and 29 years old with stable Graves' hyperthyroidism. The chain has TRBV20-1 and TRBJ2-7, with D perhaps TRBD1 (7 bases). Sequencing was carried out using peripheral blood. This CDR3 reads CSAGRTGTTYEQYF. CDR3 nucleotide sequence: TGCAGTGCTGGGAGGACAGGAACAACCTACGAGCAGTACTTC.